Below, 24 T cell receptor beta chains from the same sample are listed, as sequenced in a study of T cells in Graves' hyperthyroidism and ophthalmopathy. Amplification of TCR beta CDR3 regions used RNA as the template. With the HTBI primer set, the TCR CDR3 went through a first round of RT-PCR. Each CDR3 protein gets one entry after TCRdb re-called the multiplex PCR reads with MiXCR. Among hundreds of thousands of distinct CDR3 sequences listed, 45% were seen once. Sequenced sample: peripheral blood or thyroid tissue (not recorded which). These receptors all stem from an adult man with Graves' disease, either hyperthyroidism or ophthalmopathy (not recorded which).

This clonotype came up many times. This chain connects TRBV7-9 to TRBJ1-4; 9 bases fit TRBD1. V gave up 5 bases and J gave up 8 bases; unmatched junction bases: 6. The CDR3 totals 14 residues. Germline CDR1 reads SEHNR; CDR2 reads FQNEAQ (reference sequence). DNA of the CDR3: TGTGCCAGCAGCCGCGGGACAGGGATGGAAAAACTGTTTTTT. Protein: CASSRGTGMEKLFF.

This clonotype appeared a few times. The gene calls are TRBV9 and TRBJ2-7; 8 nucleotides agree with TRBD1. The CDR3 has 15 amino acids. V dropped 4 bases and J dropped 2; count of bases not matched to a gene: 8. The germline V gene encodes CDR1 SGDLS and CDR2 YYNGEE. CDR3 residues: CASSSTGAPTYEQYF. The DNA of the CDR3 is TGTGCCAGCAGCTCGACAGGGGCCCCCACCTACGAGCAGTACTTC.

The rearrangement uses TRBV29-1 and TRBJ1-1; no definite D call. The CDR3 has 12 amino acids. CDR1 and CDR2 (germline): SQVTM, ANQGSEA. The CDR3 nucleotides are TGCAGTGTAACTGGCCTGAACACTGAAGCTTTCTTT. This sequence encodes CSVTGLNTEAFF.

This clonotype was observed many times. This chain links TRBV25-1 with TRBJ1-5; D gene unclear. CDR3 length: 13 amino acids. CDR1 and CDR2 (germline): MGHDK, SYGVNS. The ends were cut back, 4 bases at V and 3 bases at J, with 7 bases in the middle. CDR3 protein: CASSGEINQPQHF. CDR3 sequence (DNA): TGTGCCAGCAGTGGAGAGATCAATCAGCCCCAGCATTTT.

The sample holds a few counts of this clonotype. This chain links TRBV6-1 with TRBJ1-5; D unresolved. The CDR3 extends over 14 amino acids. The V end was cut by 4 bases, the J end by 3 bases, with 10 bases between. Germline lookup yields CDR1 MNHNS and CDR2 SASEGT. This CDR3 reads CASSGVGDNQPQHF. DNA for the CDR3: TGTGCCAGCAGTGGAGTGGGCGACAATCAGCCCCAGCATTTT.

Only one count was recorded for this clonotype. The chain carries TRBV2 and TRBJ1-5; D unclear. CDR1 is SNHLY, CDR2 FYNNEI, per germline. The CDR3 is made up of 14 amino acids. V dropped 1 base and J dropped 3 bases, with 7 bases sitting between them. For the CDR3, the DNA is TGTGCCAGCAGTGAAGGGGTCGTCAATCAGCCCCAGCATTTT. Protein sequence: CASSEGVVNQPQHF.

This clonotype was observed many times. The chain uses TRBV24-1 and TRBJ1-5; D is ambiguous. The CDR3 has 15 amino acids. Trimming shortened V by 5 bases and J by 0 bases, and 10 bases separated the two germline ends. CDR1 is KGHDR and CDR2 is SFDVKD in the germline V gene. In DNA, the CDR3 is TGTGCCACCAGTGGGGGAGACCATAGCAATCAGCCCCAGCATTTT. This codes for CATSGGDHSNQPQHF.

The CDR3 region is CASSARQSLSETQYF. CDR3 coding DNA: TGTGCCAGCAGTGCCCGACAGAGCTTGAGCGAGACCCAGTACTTC. The chain joins TRBV2 to TRBJ2-5; possible D gene TRBD1, 5 bases. Germline V gene data show CDR1 as SNHLY and CDR2 as FYNNEI. This CDR3 has 15 amino acids. The V and J ends lost 4 bases and 5 bases respectively, with 17 bases between them.

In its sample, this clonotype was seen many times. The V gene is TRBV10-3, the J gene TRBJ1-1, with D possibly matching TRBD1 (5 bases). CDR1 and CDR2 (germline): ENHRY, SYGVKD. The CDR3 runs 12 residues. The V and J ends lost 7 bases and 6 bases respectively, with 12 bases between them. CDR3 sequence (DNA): TGTGCCATCACCACGCAGGGCCCTGAAGCTTTCTTT. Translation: CAITTQGPEAFF.

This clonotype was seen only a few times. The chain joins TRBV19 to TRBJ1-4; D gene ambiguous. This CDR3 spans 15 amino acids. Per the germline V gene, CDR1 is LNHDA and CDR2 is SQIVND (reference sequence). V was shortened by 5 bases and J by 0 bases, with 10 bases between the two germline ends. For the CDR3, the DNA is TGTGCCAGTAGTCCCGGACGATCAACTAATGAAAAACTGTTTTTT. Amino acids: CASSPGRSTNEKLFF.

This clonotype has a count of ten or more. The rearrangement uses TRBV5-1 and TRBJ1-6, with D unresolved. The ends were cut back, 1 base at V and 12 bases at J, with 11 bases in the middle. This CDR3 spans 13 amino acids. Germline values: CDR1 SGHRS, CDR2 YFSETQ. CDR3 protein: CASSLSMEKPLHF. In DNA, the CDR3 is TGCGCCAGCAGCTTGTCGATGGAGAAACCCCTCCACTTT.

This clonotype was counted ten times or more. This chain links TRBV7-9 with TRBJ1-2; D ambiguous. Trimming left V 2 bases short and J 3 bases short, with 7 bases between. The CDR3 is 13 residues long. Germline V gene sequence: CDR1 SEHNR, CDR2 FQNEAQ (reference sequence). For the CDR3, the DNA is TGTGCCAGCAGCTTATCAGAAGACTATGGCTACACCTTC. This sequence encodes CASSLSEDYGYTF.

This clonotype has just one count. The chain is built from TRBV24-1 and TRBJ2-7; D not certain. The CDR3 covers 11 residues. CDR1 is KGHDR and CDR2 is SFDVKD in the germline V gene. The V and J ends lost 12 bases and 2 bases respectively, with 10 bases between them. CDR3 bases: TGTGCCGGCGGATATACCTACGAGCAGTACTTC. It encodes CAGGYTYEQYF.

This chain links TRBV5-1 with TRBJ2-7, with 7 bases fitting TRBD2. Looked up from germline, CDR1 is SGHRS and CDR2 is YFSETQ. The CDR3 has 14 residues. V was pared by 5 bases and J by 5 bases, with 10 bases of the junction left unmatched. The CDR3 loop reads CASREYGAGDEQYF. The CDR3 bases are TGCGCCAGCAGGGAATACGGCGCGGGGGACGAGCAGTACTTC.

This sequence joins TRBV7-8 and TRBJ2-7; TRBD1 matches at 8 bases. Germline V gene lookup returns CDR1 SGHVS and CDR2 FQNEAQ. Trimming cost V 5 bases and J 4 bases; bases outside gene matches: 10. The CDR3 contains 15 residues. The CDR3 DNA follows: TGTGCCAGCAGCCAAGTTTCAGGGGGCCCTTACGAGCAGTACTTC. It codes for CASSQVSGGPYEQYF. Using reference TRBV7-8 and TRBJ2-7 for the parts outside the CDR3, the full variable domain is GAGVSQSPRYKVAKRGQDVALRCDPISGHVSLFWYQQALGQGPEFLTYFQNEAQLDKSGLPSDRFFAERPEGSVSTLKIQRTQQEDSAVYLCASSQVSGGPYEQYFGPGTRLTVT.

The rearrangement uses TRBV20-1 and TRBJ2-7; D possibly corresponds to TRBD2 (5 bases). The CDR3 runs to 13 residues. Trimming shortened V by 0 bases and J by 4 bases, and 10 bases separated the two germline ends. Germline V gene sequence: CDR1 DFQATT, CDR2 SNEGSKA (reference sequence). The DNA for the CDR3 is TGCAGTGCTAGAGAGGACTGGGATTACGAGCAGTACTTC. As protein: CSAREDWDYEQYF.

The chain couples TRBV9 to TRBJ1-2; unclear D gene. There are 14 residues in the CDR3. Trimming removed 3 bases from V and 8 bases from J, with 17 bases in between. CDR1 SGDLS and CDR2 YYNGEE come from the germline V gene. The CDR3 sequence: CASSDRKEGGGYTF. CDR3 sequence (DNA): TGTGCCAGCAGCGATAGGAAGGAGGGCGGAGGCTACACCTTC. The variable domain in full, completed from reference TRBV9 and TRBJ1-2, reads DSGVTQTPKHLITATGQRVTLRCSPRSGDLSVYWYQQSLDQGLQFLIQYYNGEERAKGNILERFSAQQFPDLHSELNLSSLELGDSALYFCASSDRKEGGGYTFGSGTRLTVV.

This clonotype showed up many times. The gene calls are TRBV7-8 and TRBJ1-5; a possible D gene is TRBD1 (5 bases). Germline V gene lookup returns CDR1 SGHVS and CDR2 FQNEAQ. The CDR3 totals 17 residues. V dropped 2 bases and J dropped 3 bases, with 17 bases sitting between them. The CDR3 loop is CASSLTLTGPNNQPQHF. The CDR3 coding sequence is TGTGCCAGCAGCTTAACACTTACAGGACCCAACAATCAGCCCCAGCATTTT.

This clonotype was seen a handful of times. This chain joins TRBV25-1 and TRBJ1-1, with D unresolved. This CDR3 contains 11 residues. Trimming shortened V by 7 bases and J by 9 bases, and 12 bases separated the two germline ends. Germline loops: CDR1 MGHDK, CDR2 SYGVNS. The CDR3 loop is CASISRAQAFF. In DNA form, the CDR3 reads TGTGCCAGCATATCTAGGGCACAAGCTTTCTTT.

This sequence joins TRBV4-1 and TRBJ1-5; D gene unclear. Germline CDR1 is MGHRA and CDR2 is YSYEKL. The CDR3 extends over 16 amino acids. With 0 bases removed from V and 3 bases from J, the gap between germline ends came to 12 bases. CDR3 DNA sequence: TGCGCCAGCAGCCAAGATGGCCTCCCGTACAATCAGCCCCAGCATTTT. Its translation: CASSQDGLPYNQPQHF.

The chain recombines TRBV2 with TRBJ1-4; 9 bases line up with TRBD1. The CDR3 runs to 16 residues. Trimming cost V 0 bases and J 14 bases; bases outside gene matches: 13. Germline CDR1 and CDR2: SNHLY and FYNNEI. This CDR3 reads CASSEARIRGQGDLFF. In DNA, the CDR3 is TGTGCCAGCAGTGAAGCGCGTATCCGGGGACAGGGTGATCTGTTTTTT.

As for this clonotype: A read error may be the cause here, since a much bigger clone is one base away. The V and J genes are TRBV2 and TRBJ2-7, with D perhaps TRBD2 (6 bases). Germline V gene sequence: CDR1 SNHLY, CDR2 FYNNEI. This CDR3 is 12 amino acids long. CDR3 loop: CAKGGYGYEQCF. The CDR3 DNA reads TGTGCCAAAGGAGGGTATGGCTACGAGCAGTGCTTC.

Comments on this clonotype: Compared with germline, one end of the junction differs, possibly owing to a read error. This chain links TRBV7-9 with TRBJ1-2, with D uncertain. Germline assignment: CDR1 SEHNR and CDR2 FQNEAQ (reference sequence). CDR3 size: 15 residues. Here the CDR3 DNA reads TGTGCCAGCAACCCCCCTATTCCGACCAACTATGGCTACATCTTC. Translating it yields CASNPPIPTNYGYIF. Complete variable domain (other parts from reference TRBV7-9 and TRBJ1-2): DTGVSQNPRHKITKRGQNVTFRCDPISEHNRLYWYRQTLGQGPEFLTYFQNEAQLEKSRLLSDRFSAERPKGSFSTLEIQRTEQGDSAMYLCASNPPIPTNYGYIFGSGTRLTVV.

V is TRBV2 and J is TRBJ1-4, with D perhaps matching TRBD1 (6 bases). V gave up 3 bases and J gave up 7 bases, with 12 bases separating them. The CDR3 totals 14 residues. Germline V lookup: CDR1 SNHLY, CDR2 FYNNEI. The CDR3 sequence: CASSEGQGPEKLFF. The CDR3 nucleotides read TGTGCCAGCAGTGAGGGGCAGGGGCCTGAAAAACTGTTTTTT. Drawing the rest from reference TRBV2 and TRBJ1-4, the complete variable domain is EPEVTQTPSHQVTQMGQEVILRCVPISNHLYFYWYRQILGQKVEFLVSFYNNEISEKSEIFDDQFSVERPDGSNFTLKIRSTKLEDSAMYFCASSEGQGPEKLFFGSGTQLSVL.